Each of the 21 T cell receptor beta chains below was sequenced from the same sample in a study of OX40 agonist ivuxolimab in advanced cancers. Method: immunoSEQ multiplex PCR; TCRdb's copy keeps in-frame clones and lacks some. The sample contains 95,000 to 100,000 clones, about 90% of which appear only once. Sequenced material: CD4+ or CD8+ T cells sorted from blood, taken in a trial of the OX40 agonist ivuxolimab. Receptor source: an adult with an advanced solid tumor such as melanoma, head and neck, liver or kidney cancer.

The rearrangement joins TRBV7-2 to TRBJ2-5, with 11 nucleotides matching TRBD2. This CDR3 spans 16 amino acids. With 4 bases clipped from V and 2 bases from J, the junction kept 6 bases outside the gene matches. CDR1 and CDR2 from the germline V gene are SGHTA and FQGNSA. The CDR3, as DNA: TGTGCCAGCAGCTCCCGACTAGCGGGACTACAAGAGACCCAGTACTTC. Translated: CASSSRLAGLQETQYF.

The chain carries TRBV15 and TRBJ2-3; TRBD2 matches at 9 bases. This CDR3 comprises 14 residues. V lost 1 base and J lost 4; bases outside the gene matches: 0. From germline, CDR1 is LNHNV and CDR2 YYDKDF (reference sequence). CDR3 amino acids: CATSRGLAADTQYF. Written as DNA, the CDR3 is TGTGCCACCAGCAGAGGACTAGCGGCAGATACGCAGTATTTT.

The chain recombines TRBV7-2 with TRBJ2-7; 11 bases are a match to TRBD1. Trimming removed 5 bases from V and 6 bases from J; junction bases left unmatched: 12. This CDR3 comprises 16 residues. Germline loops: CDR1 SGHTA, CDR2 FQGNSA. DNA for the CDR3: TGTGCCAGCAGCCCACCGGGCGGACAGGGGGCGACCGAGCAGTACTTC. It specifies CASSPPGGQGATEQYF.

The chain has TRBV7-3 and TRBJ2-5, with 8 bases that match TRBD2. Unmatched junction bases numbered 5, after V lost 5 bases and J lost 6 bases. The germline gives CDR1 SGHTA, CDR2 FQGTGA. CDR3 length: 13 residues. CDR3 sequence (DNA): TGTGCCAGCAGCCCCGAGCGGGAGAAGACCCAGTACTTC. Protein product: CASSPEREKTQYF. Filled out from reference TRBV7-3 and TRBJ2-5, the complete variable domain reads GAGVSQTPSNKVTEKGKYVELRCDPISGHTALYWYRQSLGQGPEFLIYFQGTGAADDSGLPNDRFFAVRPEGSVSTLKIQRTERGDSAVYLCASSPEREKTQYFGPGTRLLVL.

V is TRBV7-2 and J is TRBJ1-1; maybe TRBD1 (6 bases). Trimming cost V 4 bases and J 3 bases, with 9 bases left between them. This CDR3 is built from 13 residues. The germline V gene has CDR1 SGHTA and CDR2 FQGNSA. The CDR3, as DNA: TGTGCCAGCAGCTCTACAGGGTACACTGAAGCTTTCTTT. Translated: CASSSTGYTEAFF. Looking up the rest from reference TRBV7-2 and TRBJ1-1 gives the full variable domain: GAGVSQSPSNKVTEKGKDVELRCDPISGHTALYWYRQSLGQGLEFLIYFQGNSAPDKSGLPSDRFSAERTGGSVSTLTIQRTQQEDSAVYLCASSSTGYTEAFFGQGTRLTVV.

The gene calls are TRBV19 and TRBJ1-3; no definite D call. Trimming left V 7 bases short and J 0 bases short, with 10 bases between. The CDR3 is 14 amino acids. Looked up from germline, CDR1 is LNHDA and CDR2 is SQIVND (reference sequence). Written as DNA, the CDR3 is TGTGCCAGTAAAACGTCCCGCTCTGGAAACACCATATATTTT. It specifies CASKTSRSGNTIYF.

V gene TRBV11-2 combines with J gene TRBJ1-2; a weak D match, TRBD1 (5 bases). Germline CDR1 and CDR2: SGHAT and FQNNGV. V lost 5 bases to trimming and J lost 5 bases, with 12 bases between them. CDR3 length: 13 amino acids. CDR3 DNA sequence: TGTGCCAGCAGCAAACAGGCCGGGTATGGCTACACCTTC. This codes for CASSKQAGYGYTF.

The rearrangement links TRBV4-1 to TRBJ2-2; 8 nucleotides align to TRBD1. Per the germline V gene, CDR1 is MGHRA and CDR2 is YSYEKL. This CDR3 has 15 amino acids. J gave up 6 bases and V 1 base, and 4 bases lay outside the gene matches. The CDR3, as DNA: TGCGCCAGCAGCCAAGCGACAGGGGCAGCCGGGGAGCTGTTTTTT. As protein: CASSQATGAAGELFF.

V usage is TRBV20-1 and J usage is TRBJ2-1; 7 bases align to TRBD1. The CDR3 totals 11 residues. From germline, CDR1 is DFQATT and CDR2 SNEGSKA (reference sequence). With 6 bases clipped from V and 7 bases from J, the junction kept 3 bases outside the gene matches. CDR3: CSATQGNEQFF. The CDR3 region has the DNA TGCAGTGCCACACAGGGGAATGAGCAGTTCTTC.

CDR3 protein: CASSLRLGTEAFF. The CDR3 region has the DNA TGTGCCAGCAGCTTACGACTGGGCACTGAAGCTTTCTTT. The chain couples TRBV7-9 to TRBJ1-1; D remains ambiguous. In germline, CDR1 is SEHNR, CDR2 FQNEAQ (reference sequence). This CDR3 spans 13 amino acids. With 2 bases removed from V and 4 bases from J, the gap between germline ends came to 8 bases.

The V and J genes are TRBV30 and TRBJ1-4; possible D gene TRBD1, 6 bases. V was cut by 2 bases and J by 6 bases, with 13 bases left in between. CDR1 is GTSNPN, CDR2 SVGIG, per germline (reference sequence). The CDR3 contains 14 residues. This CDR3 is CAWSPNRADEKLFF. In DNA, the CDR3 is TGTGCCTGGAGTCCCAACAGGGCGGATGAAAAACTGTTTTTT.

This clone was observed a single time. The V gene is TRBV28, the J gene TRBJ1-1; D is ambiguous. This CDR3 spans 11 amino acids. Germline V gene sequence: CDR1 MDHEN, CDR2 SYDVKM. The V gene lost 6 bases and the J gene lost 0 bases, with 2 bases spanning the gap. CDR3 nucleotides: TGTGCCAGCAGATTGAACACTGAAGCTTTCTTT. Amino acids: CASRLNTEAFF.

The J gene is TRBJ2-5, the V gene TRBV4-1, with 7 bases identical to TRBD2. CDR1 and CDR2 (germline): MGHRA, YSYEKL. The CDR3 runs to 18 residues. With 0 bases clipped from V and 0 bases from J, the junction kept 10 bases outside the gene matches. CDR3 region: CASSQDRGLAGDQETQYF. CDR3 DNA: TGCGCCAGCAGCCAAGATCGGGGGTTGGCGGGGGACCAAGAGACCCAGTACTTC.

This chain joins TRBV5-1 and TRBJ2-5, with D hard to call. V lost 4 bases to trimming and J lost 1 base, with 14 bases between them. Germline V lookup: CDR1 SGHRS, CDR2 YFSETQ. This CDR3 contains 15 residues. The CDR3 region is CASSPGPVFQETQYF. The CDR3 nucleotides read TGCGCCAGCAGCCCCGGACCAGTATTCCAAGAGACCCAGTACTTC.

Regarding this clone: At one boundary the junction diverges from the germline segment, which might be a read error. The genes are TRBV2 and TRBJ2-7; D may be TRBD1 or TRBD2 (5 bases each). The CDR3 runs 14 residues. Germline loops: CDR1 SNHLY, CDR2 FYNNEI. The CDR3 DNA is TGTGCCAGCAGTGATTCCGGGACGCGGAGAGAGTTGAGCTTC. Amino acid sequence: CASSDSGTRRELSF.

In its sample, this clone was seen once. CDR3 loop: CASSQGPYYEQYF. In DNA form, the CDR3 reads TGTGCCAGCAGTCAGGGACCGTACTACGAGCAGTACTTC. The rearrangement uses TRBV6-5 and TRBJ2-7; D is possibly TRBD1 or TRBD2 (5 bases each). CDR1 and CDR2 (germline): MNHEY, SVGAGI. The germline V and J ends were trimmed by 5 bases and 3 bases, with 11 bases remaining between them. This CDR3 is built from 13 residues.

The J gene is TRBJ1-6, the V gene TRBV6-1; unclear D gene. This CDR3 has 13 residues. Trimming removed 6 bases from V and 5 bases from J, with 8 bases in between. Germline V gene data show CDR1 as MNHNS and CDR2 as SASEGT. This CDR3 is CASSVLDNSPLHF. The CDR3 bases are TGTGCCAGCAGCGTTTTAGATAATTCACCCCTCCACTTT.

The gene calls are TRBV9 and TRBJ1-1; D may be TRBD1 (5 bases). The germline V gene has CDR1 SGDLS and CDR2 YYNGEE. CDR3 size: 13 residues. V gave up 3 bases and J gave up 5 bases, with 11 bases separating them. The CDR3 DNA follows: TGTGCCAGCAGCGAAGGGGCCCGAACTGAAGCTTTCTTT. Translating gives CASSEGARTEAFF. The variable domain in full, completed from reference TRBV9 and TRBJ1-1, reads DSGVTQTPKHLITATGQRVTLRCSPRSGDLSVYWYQQSLDQGLQFLIQYYNGEERAKGNILERFSAQQFPDLHSELNLSSLELGDSALYFCASSEGARTEAFFGQGTRLTVV.

The CDR3 protein is CASSPPGGGYTF. The CDR3 bases are TGTGCCAGCAGCCCGCCAGGGGGGGGCTACACCTTC. The gene calls are TRBV7-2 and TRBJ1-2; 7 bases match TRBD1. Germline values: CDR1 SGHTA, CDR2 FQGNSA. This CDR3 spans 12 amino acids. J lost 8 bases, V lost 5 bases, and 5 bases had no gene match.

The sample holds one count of this clone. The V call is TRBV30, the J call TRBJ1-4, with D uncertain. Trimming shortened V by 0 bases and J by 7 bases, and 15 bases separated the two germline ends. The length of the CDR3 is 15 residues. Germline CDR1 reads GTSNPN; CDR2 reads SVGIG (reference sequence). CDR3 loop: CAWSVQALTGEKLFF. In DNA form, the CDR3 reads TGTGCCTGGAGTGTACAAGCCCTGACGGGTGAAAAACTGTTTTTT.

This clone was counted a single time. The chain joins TRBV10-3 to TRBJ2-3; D unclear. CDR1 is ENHRY, CDR2 SYGVKD, per germline. Between the trimmed V and J ends, which lost 0 bases and 2 bases, there was a span of 12 bases. The CDR3 covers 16 residues. The CDR3 is CAISESTVLLTDTQYF. The CDR3 nucleotides read TGTGCCATCAGTGAGTCAACAGTTCTCCTCACAGATACGCAGTATTTT.